The clone carrying this T cell receptor beta chain has ten or more counts. Time point noted: newly diagnosed GD, antithyroid drugs for less than 3 months. Extracted RNA from PBMCs served as the source of the TCR library. In each case, Graves' disease was diagnosed per American Thyroid Association guidelines. V lost 6 bases and J 10 bases, leaving 16 bases between the germline ends. The germline gives CDR1 MDHEN, CDR2 SYDVKM. The CDR3 is 13 residues long. The data stem from a study of regulatory T cells in long-lasting Graves disease. Turning to the study itself: Freshly diagnosed Graves' patients had used antithyroid drugs for under 3 months.

Building the TCR beta libraries relied on iRepertoire HTBI primers, and CDR3 regions underwent Arm-PCR. MiXCR was run by TCRdb on the multiplex PCR reads, yielding one entry per CDR3 protein. The data show over 350,000 distinct CDR3 sequences, approximately 15% seen once. These same data were also listed under a study on T cells in Graves' hyperthyroidism and ophthalmopathy. That investigation notes: Stable hyperthyroidism: no ophthalmopathy progression over 18 months of follow-up. The TCR CDR3 first-round RT-PCR relied on the HTBI primer set.

The clonotype was recovered from a woman aged 45-60 years with Graves disease. This specimen consisted of peripheral blood mononuclear cells (PBMCs), obtained at new diagnosis, from a patient treated with antithyroid drugs. V is TRBV28 and J is TRBJ1-5; D is undetermined. CDR3 sequence: CASRRTVDGPQHF. The CDR3 coding sequence is TGTGCCAGCAGACGGACGGTAGATGGACCCCAGCATTTT.